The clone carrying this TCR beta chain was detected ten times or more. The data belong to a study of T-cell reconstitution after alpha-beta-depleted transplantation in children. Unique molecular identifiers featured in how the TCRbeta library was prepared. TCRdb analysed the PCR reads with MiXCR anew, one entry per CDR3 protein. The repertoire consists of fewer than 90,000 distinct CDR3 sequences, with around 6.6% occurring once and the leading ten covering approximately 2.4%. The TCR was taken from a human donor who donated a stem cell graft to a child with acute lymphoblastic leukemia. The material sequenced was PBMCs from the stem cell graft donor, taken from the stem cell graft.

The DNA of the CDR3 is TGTGCCAGCAGTTTAGGGGGGACGGTGGGAAACACCATATATTTT. It specifies CASSLGGTVGNTIYF. The chain recombines TRBV28 with TRBJ1-3, with D maybe TRBD1 (5 bases). Trimming removed 2 bases from V and 4 bases from J, with 12 bases in between. CDR3 length equals 15 residues. Germline V lookup: CDR1 MDHEN, CDR2 SYDVKM.